These T cell receptor beta chains were read from a single sample in a study of cytomegalovirus exposure and HLA in healthy donors. Sequencing used immunoSEQ multiplex PCR; TCRdb keeps in-frame clones, though not all of them. The sample table sets out 75,000 to 100,000 clones. The sample was PBMCs. The receptors were gathered from a woman aged 60-75 years in good health and CMV-seronegative. The CDR3 runs from the conserved cysteine through the conserved F or W. Fields, in order: J gene, V gene, D gene, CDR3 protein. A D gene is named only where the DNA matches it firmly.

J gene: TRBJ1-5
V gene: TRBV28
D gene: TRBD1
CDR3 protein: CASTPTGSISNQPQHF

J gene: TRBJ2-5
V gene: TRBV9
D gene: TRBD1
CDR3 protein: CASSVTGMEETQYF

J gene: TRBJ1-5
V gene: TRBV19
D gene: TRBD1
CDR3 protein: CASSTTGGSQPQHF

J gene: TRBJ2-1
V gene: TRBV4-1
D gene: -
CDR3 protein: CASSQERGLSYNEQFF

J gene: TRBJ1-1
V gene: TRBV2
D gene: -
CDR3 protein: CASSAFRPNTEAFF

J gene: TRBJ2-7
V gene: TRBV4-2
D gene: TRBD2
CDR3 protein: CASSQAPLAALYEQYF

J gene: TRBJ2-3
V gene: TRBV7-9
D gene: TRBD2
CDR3 protein: CASSRGGSGADTQYF

J gene: TRBJ2-3
V gene: TRBV5-4
D gene: TRBD1
CDR3 protein: CASRRGQGHTDTQYF

J gene: TRBJ1-2
V gene: TRBV29-1
D gene: -
CDR3 protein: CSVEEYEKANYGYTF

J gene: TRBJ2-7
V gene: TRBV6-5
D gene: -
CDR3 protein: CASNDNLGVQYF

J gene: TRBJ2-7
V gene: TRBV4-2
D gene: TRBD2
CDR3 protein: CASSPGREVREQYF

J gene: TRBJ1-2
V gene: TRBV4-2
D gene: TRBD1
CDR3 protein: CASSQVAGTGYGYTF

J gene: TRBJ2-1
V gene: TRBV19
D gene: TRBD2
CDR3 protein: CASSIAPAGGGNEQFF

J gene: TRBJ2-2
V gene: TRBV19
D gene: TRBD1
CDR3 protein: CASSPRDRGTGELFF

J gene: TRBJ1-4
V gene: TRBV19
D gene: -
CDR3 protein: CASSIRLPVEKLFF

J gene: TRBJ1-2
V gene: TRBV6-5
D gene: -
CDR3 protein: CASSYSSGSNYGYTF

J gene: TRBJ2-7
V gene: TRBV18
D gene: -
CDR3 protein: CASSTALGTYEQYF

J gene: TRBJ2-2
V gene: TRBV7-9
D gene: TRBD1
CDR3 protein: CASSSADRVRELFF

J gene: TRBJ2-7
V gene: TRBV28
D gene: TRBD1
CDR3 protein: CASSGSGQGDHEQYF

J gene: TRBJ2-3
V gene: TRBV7-7
D gene: TRBD1
CDR3 protein: CASSPTGITDTQYF

J gene: TRBJ1-4
V gene: TRBV4-2
D gene: TRBD1
CDR3 protein: CASSQEGGGAFEKLFF